The source of this T cell receptor beta chain is a study of blood T cell repertoires in COVID-19. The CDR3 loop spans 13 amino acids. CDR1 SEHNR and CDR2 FQNEAQ come from the germline V gene (reference sequence). The germline V and J ends were trimmed by 8 bases and 3 bases, with 12 bases remaining between them. Patients in Seattle were enrolled during active infection, then followed longitudinally. The table came from immunoSEQ multiplex PCR; TCRdb's copy has only in-frame clones and leaves some out. The sample contains roughly 180,000 clones, 80% to 90% of which appear only once. The sequenced sample consisted of peripheral blood. V usage is TRBV7-9 and J usage is TRBJ2-3; tentatively, D is TRBD2 (5 bases). This TCR came from a woman between 45 and 60 years old with COVID-19, enrolled during active disease. The CDR3 sequence is CASAGLATDTQYF. CDR3 DNA: TGTGCCAGCGCCGGACTGGCTACAGATACGCAGTATTTT.